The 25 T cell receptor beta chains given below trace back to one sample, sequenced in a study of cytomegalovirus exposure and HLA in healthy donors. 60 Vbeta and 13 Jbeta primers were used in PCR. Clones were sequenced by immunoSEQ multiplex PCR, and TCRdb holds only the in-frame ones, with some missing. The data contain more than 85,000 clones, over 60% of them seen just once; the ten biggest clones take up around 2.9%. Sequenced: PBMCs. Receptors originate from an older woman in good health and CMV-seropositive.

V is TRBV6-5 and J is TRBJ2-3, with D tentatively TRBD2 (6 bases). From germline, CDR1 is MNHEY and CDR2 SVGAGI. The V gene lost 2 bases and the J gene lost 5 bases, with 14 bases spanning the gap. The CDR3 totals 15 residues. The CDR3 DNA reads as TGTGCCAGCAGTTACACCCTCGGGAGAGGAGATACGCAGTATTTT. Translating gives CASSYTLGRGDTQYF.

CDR3 coding DNA: TGTGCCAGCAGCCGGAGCGGGACCGCAGATACGCAGTATTTT. Translating it yields CASSRSGTADTQYF. The V gene is TRBV7-2, the J gene TRBJ2-3, with 7 nucleotides matching TRBD2. The CDR3 has 14 residues. Losses at the gene ends were 5 bases for V and 4 bases for J; bases not matched to a gene: 6. The germline CDR1 and CDR2 sequences are SGHTA and FQGNSA.

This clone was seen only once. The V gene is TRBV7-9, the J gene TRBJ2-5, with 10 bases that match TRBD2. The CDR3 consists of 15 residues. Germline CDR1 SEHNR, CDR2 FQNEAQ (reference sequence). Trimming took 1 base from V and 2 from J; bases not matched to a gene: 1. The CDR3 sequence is CASSLVAGGQETQYF. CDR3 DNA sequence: TGTGCCAGCAGCTTAGTAGCGGGGGGACAAGAGACCCAGTACTTC.

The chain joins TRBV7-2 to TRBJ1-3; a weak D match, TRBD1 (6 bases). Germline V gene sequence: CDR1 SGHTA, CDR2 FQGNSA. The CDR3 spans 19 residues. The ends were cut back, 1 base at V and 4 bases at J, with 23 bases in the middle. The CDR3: CASSLVAGTPRESGNTIYF. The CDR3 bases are TGTGCCAGCAGCTTAGTAGCCGGGACACCAAGGGAGTCGGGAAACACCATATATTTT.

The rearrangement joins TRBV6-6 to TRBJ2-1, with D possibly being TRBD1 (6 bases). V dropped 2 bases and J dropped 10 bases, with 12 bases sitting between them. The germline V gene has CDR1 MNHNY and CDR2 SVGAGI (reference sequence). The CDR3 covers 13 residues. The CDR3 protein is CASSYNRGGEQFF. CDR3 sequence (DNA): TGTGCCAGCAGTTACAACCGAGGGGGAGAGCAGTTCTTC.

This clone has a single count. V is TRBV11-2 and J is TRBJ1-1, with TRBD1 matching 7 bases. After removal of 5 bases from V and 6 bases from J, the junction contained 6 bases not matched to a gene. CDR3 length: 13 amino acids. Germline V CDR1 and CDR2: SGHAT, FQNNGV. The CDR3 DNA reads TGTGCCAGCAGCCAACAGGGGAGCTCTGAAGCTTTCTTT. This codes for CASSQQGSSEAFF.

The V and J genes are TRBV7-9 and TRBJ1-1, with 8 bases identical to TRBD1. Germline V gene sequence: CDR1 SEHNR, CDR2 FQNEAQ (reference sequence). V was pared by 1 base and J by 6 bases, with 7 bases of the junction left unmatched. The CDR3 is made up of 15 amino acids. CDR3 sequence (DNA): TGTGCCAGCAGCTTAGTAACAGGGGGACCGTCTGAAGCTTTCTTT. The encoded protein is CASSLVTGGPSEAFF.

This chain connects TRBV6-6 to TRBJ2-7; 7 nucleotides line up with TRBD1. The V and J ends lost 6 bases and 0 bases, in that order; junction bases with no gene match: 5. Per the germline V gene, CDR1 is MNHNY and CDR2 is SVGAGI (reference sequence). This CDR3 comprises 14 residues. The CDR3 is CASRIQGISYEQYF. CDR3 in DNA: TGTGCCAGCAGGATACAGGGGATCTCCTACGAGCAGTACTTC.

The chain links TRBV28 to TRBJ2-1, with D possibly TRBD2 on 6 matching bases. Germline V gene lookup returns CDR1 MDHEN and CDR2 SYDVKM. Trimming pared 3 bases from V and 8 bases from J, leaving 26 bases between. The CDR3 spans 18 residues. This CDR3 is CASSLPPFQAGSRYEQFF. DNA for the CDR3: TGTGCCAGCAGTTTGCCCCCATTTCAGGCGGGATCTCGCTATGAGCAGTTCTTC.

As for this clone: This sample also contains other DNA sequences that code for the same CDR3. In nucleotides, the CDR3 is TGTGCCAGCTCACCTGGGGAGTCCTACGAGCAGTACTTC. This codes for CASSPGESYEQYF. The rearrangement joins TRBV18 to TRBJ2-7; maybe TRBD2 (5 bases). The V and J ends lost 3 bases and 1 base respectively, with 7 bases between them. Germline CDR1 reads KGHSH; CDR2 reads LQKENI. The CDR3 contains 13 residues.

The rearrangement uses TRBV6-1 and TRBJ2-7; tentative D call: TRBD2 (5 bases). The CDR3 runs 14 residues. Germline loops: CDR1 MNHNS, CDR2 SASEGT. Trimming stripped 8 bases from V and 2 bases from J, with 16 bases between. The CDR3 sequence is CASLTRGSTYEQYF. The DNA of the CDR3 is TGTGCCAGCTTGACTCGTGGGAGCACCTACGAGCAGTACTTC.

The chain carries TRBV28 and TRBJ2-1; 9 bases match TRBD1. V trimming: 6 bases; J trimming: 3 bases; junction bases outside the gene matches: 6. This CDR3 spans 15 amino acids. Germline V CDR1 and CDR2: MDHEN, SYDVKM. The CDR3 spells CASRSTGGIYNEQFF. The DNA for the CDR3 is TGTGCCAGCAGGTCGACAGGGGGAATCTACAATGAGCAGTTCTTC.

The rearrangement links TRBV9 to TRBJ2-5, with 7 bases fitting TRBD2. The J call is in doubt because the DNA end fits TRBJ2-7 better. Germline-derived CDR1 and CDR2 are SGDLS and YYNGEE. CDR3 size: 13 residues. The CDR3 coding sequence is TGTGCCAGCAGCGACGGGGGAGGGTACGAGCAGTACTTC. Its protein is CASSDGGGYEQYF.

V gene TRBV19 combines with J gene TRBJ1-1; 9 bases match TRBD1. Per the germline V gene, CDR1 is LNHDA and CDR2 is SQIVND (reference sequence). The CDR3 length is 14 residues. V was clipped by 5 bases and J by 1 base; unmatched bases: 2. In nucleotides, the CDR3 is TGTGCCAGTAGTTCGACAGGGGGGAACACTGAAGCTTTCTTT. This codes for CASSSTGGNTEAFF.

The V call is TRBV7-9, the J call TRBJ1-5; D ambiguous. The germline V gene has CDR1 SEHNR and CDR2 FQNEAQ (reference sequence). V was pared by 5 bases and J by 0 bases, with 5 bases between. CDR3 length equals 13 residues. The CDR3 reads CASSRGSNQPQHF. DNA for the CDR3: TGTGCCAGCAGCCGGGGTAGCAATCAGCCCCAGCATTTT.

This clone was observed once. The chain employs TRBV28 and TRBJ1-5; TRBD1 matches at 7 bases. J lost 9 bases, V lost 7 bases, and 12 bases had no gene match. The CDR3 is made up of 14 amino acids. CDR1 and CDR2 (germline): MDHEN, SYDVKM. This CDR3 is CASIPRQWTGPQHF. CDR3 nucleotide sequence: TGTGCCAGCATCCCCCGACAGTGGACAGGGCCCCAGCATTTT.

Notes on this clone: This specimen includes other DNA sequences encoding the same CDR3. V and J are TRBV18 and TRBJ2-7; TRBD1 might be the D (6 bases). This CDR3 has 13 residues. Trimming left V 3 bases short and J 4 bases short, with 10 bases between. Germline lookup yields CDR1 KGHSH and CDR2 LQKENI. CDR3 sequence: CASSPTQGYEQYF. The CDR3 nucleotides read TGTGCCAGCTCACCCACGCAGGGGTACGAGCAGTACTTC.

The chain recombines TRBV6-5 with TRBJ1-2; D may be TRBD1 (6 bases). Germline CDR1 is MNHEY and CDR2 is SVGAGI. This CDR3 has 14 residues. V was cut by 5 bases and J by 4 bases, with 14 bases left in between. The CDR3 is CASSPWTDLYGYTF. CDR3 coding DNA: TGTGCCAGCAGTCCTTGGACAGACCTCTATGGCTACACCTTC.

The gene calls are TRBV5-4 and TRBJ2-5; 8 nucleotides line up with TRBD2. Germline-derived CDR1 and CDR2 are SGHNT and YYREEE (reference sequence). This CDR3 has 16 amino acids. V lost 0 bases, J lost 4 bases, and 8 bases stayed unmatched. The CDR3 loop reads CASSLAEREGGETQYF. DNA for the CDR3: TGTGCCAGCAGCTTGGCCGAACGGGAGGGAGGAGAGACCCAGTACTTC. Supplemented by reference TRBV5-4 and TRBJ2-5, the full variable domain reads ETGVTQSPTHLIKTRGQQVTLRCSSQSGHNTVSWYQQALGQGPQFIFQYYREEENGRGNFPPRFSGLQFPNYSSELNVNALELDDSALYLCASSLAEREGGETQYFGPGTRLLVL.

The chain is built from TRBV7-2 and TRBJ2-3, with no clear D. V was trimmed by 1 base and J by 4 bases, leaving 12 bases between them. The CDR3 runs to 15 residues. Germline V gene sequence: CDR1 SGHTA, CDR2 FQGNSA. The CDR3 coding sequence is TGTGCCAGCAGCTTAGAGGCCGGAGAATCAGATACGCAGTATTTT. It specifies CASSLEAGESDTQYF.

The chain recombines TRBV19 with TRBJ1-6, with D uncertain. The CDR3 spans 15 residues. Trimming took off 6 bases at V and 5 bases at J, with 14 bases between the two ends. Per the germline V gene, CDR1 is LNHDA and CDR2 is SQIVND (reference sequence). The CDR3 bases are TGTGCCAGTAGCCCATCCGGGGAACATAATTCACCCCTCCACTTT. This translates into CASSPSGEHNSPLHF.

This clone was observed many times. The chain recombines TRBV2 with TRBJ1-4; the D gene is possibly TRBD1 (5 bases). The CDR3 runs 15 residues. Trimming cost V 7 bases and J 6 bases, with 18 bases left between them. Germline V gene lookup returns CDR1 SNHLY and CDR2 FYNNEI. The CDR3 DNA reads TGTGCCAGCACCCCGTTTGGGGCGGGATATGAAAAACTGTTTTTT. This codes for CASTPFGAGYEKLFF. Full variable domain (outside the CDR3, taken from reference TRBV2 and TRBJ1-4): EPEVTQTPSHQVTQMGQEVILRCVPISNHLYFYWYRQILGQKVEFLVSFYNNEISEKSEIFDDQFSVERPDGSNFTLKIRSTKLEDSAMYFCASTPFGAGYEKLFFGSGTQLSVL.

Written as DNA, the CDR3 is TGTGCCAGTAGTGCTCACAGGGATCACAATGAGCAGTTCTTC. Amino acid sequence: CASSAHRDHNEQFF. The chain carries TRBV19 and TRBJ2-1; maybe TRBD1 (6 bases). The CDR3 is 14 amino acids. Trimming pared 5 bases from V and 5 bases from J, leaving 13 bases between. Germline lookup yields CDR1 LNHDA and CDR2 SQIVND (reference sequence).

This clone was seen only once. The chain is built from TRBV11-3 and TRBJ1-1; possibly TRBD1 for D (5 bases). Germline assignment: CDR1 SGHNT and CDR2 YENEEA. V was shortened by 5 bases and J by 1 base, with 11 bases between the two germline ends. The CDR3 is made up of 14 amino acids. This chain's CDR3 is CASSPDRRNTEAFF. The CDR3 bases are TGTGCCAGCAGCCCCGACAGAAGGAACACTGAAGCTTTCTTT.

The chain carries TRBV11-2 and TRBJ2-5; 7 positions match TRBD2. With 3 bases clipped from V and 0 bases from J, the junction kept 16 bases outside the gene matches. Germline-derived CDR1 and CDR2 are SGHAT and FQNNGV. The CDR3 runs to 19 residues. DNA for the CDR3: TGTGCCAGCAGCTTGGGGGTCCTAGCGGAGCCCGTGTACCAAGAGACCCAGTACTTC. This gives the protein CASSLGVLAEPVYQETQYF.